A single sample is the source of the 16 T cell receptor beta chains below, sequenced in a study of naive and memory T cell subsets. The beta constant-region primer was an equimolar mix of two oligonucleotides covering TRBC1 and TRBC2. The ligated cDNA underwent four PCR rounds using SP2 and nested alpha and beta constant-region primers. TCRdb reprocessed the UMI-ligation and nested PCR reads with MiXCR, giving one entry per CDR3 protein. Counted here are tens of thousands of distinct CDR3 sequences, about 8.2% occurring once; the ten biggest clones make up over 1%. Sample: naive CD8+ T cells from blood. These receptor sequences come from a human donor in good health.

Here the CDR3 reads CASSLETVNGQETQYF. The CDR3 coding sequence is TGCGCCAGCAGCTTGGAAACGGTCAACGGACAAGAGACCCAGTACTTC. The chain employs TRBV5-1 and TRBJ2-5, with unresolved D. Trimming left V 0 bases short and J 2 bases short, with 14 bases between. Germline CDR1 SGHRS, CDR2 YFSETQ. The CDR3 has 16 amino acids.

In this sample, this clonotype turned up many times. The rearrangement joins TRBV2 to TRBJ1-1; D is uncertain. The CDR3 covers 11 residues. In germline, CDR1 is SNHLY, CDR2 FYNNEI. The V end was cut by 9 bases, the J end by 5 bases, with 10 bases between. This chain's CDR3 is CASPVGTEAFF. The CDR3 DNA follows: TGTGCCAGTCCGGTAGGGACTGAAGCTTTCTTT.

Many counts were recorded for this clonotype. The J gene is TRBJ2-2, the V gene TRBV4-2; 10 nucleotides line up with TRBD2. Unmatched junction bases numbered 7, after V lost 0 bases and J lost 6 bases. Germline V CDR1 and CDR2: LGHNA, YNFKEQ. The CDR3 is 17 amino acids. The CDR3 DNA reads TGTGCCAGCAGCCAAGATTGGCTAGCGGGAGACGCCGGGGAGCTGTTTTTT. Translation gives CASSQDWLAGDAGELFF.

There are a few counts of this clonotype. The chain uses TRBV14 and TRBJ2-1; the match to TRBD1 covers 7 bases. Trimming took 1 base from V and 3 from J; bases not matched to a gene: 3. The CDR3 loop spans 15 amino acids. The germline V gene has CDR1 SGHDN and CDR2 FVKESK. CDR3 DNA sequence: TGTGCCAGCAGCCAAGGGACAGGATACTACAATGAGCAGTTCTTC. Its protein product is CASSQGTGYYNEQFF.

The chain has TRBV5-1 and TRBJ1-1; perhaps TRBD1 as D (5 bases). The germline V gene encodes CDR1 SGHRS and CDR2 YFSETQ. The V and J ends lost 5 bases and 1 base respectively, with 9 bases between them. The CDR3 sequence is 13 residues long. Here the CDR3 DNA reads TGCGCCAGCAGAGGGGCCAAGAACACTGAAGCTTTCTTT. Translating gives CASRGAKNTEAFF. Full variable domain (missing parts from reference TRBV5-1 and TRBJ1-1): KAGVTQTPRYLIKTRGQQVTLSCSPISGHRSVSWYQQTPGQGLQFLFEYFSETQRNKGNFPGRFSGRQFSNSRSEMNVSTLELGDSALYLCASRGAKNTEAFFGQGTRLTVV.

This clonotype was counted ten times or more. J is TRBJ1-5 and V is TRBV4-1; D is possibly TRBD1 (5 bases). CDR1 is MGHRA, CDR2 YSYEKL, per germline. The CDR3 has 17 amino acids. Trimming removed 0 bases at V and 5 bases at J, with 17 bases between. The CDR3: CASSQERGGGKYQPQHF. The CDR3 DNA follows: TGCGCCAGCAGCCAAGAGCGGGGGGGTGGGAAATATCAGCCCCAGCATTTT.

There are many counts of this clonotype. J is TRBJ2-7 and V is TRBV2; 10 bases fit TRBD1. There are 17 residues in the CDR3. Germline-derived CDR1 and CDR2 are SNHLY and FYNNEI. J lost 3 bases, V lost 2 bases, and 10 bases had no gene match. The CDR3 spells CASSETRQGAPRYEQYF. The DNA for the CDR3 is TGTGCCAGCAGTGAAACTAGACAGGGGGCTCCTCGCTACGAGCAGTACTTC.

There are many counts of this clonotype. The genes are TRBV4-2 and TRBJ1-1, with 9 positions matching TRBD1. Germline V gene data show CDR1 as LGHNA and CDR2 as YNFKEQ. The CDR3 covers 16 residues. Trimming at V came to 0 bases and at J to 1 base, leaving 3 bases not matched to a gene. The CDR3 protein is CASSQDGTGSNTEAFF. CDR3 coding DNA: TGTGCCAGCAGCCAAGATGGGACAGGGTCGAACACTGAAGCTTTCTTT.

The J gene is TRBJ2-1, the V gene TRBV5-1; D remains ambiguous. Germline values: CDR1 SGHRS, CDR2 YFSETQ. V was cut by 4 bases and J by 9 bases, with 17 bases left in between. This CDR3 spans 14 amino acids. The CDR3 DNA is TGCGCCAGCAGCCTGACGTCACTTGATCCTGAGCAGTTCTTC. Amino acids: CASSLTSLDPEQFF.

This clonotype was observed many times. The gene calls are TRBV12-3 or TRBV12-4 and TRBJ2-7, with 9 bases fitting TRBD2. This CDR3 has 14 residues. V shed 6 bases, J shed 6 bases, and the junction held 9 bases outside the gene matches. The CDR3 sequence: CASRIAGDLGEQYF. CDR3 coding DNA: TGTGCCAGCAGGATAGCGGGAGACTTAGGCGAGCAGTACTTC.

This clonotype has at least ten counts. The chain uses TRBV11-3 and TRBJ2-5; 8 positions match TRBD1. The CDR3 is 15 amino acids. V dropped 1 base and J dropped 2; count of bases not matched to a gene: 3. The germline V gene has CDR1 SGHNT and CDR2 YENEEA. The CDR3 is CASSLGQGRQETQYF. CDR3 nucleotide sequence: TGTGCCAGCAGCTTAGGACAGGGGAGACAAGAGACCCAGTACTTC.

This clonotype was recorded many times. The chain couples TRBV6-1 to TRBJ2-3; 8 bases match TRBD2. V lost 7 bases, J lost 0 bases, and 9 bases stayed unmatched. This CDR3 region has 16 residues. From germline, CDR1 is MNHNS and CDR2 SASEGT. This chain's CDR3 is CASTQKRTSSTDTQYF. CDR3 in DNA: TGTGCCAGCACCCAGAAAAGGACTAGCAGCACAGATACGCAGTATTTT.

This clonotype has at least ten counts. The chain combines TRBV9 with TRBJ2-3; D unresolved. Germline CDR1 SGDLS, CDR2 YYNGEE. Trimming stripped 3 bases from V and 4 bases from J, with 6 bases between. This CDR3 comprises 12 residues. The CDR3 loop is CASSGRPDTQYF. The CDR3 DNA is TGTGCCAGCAGCGGGAGACCAGATACGCAGTATTTT.

To note about this clonotype: An end of the junction does not agree with germline; a read error may underlie this. The rearrangement links TRBV12-3 or TRBV12-4 to TRBJ2-2; D unclear. This CDR3 spans 12 amino acids. The CDR3 reads CAGSFITGELFF. The CDR3 DNA reads as TGTGCCGGCAGTTTCATTACCGGGGAGCTGTTTTTT.

This clonotype came up a few times. The gene calls are TRBV3-1 and TRBJ2-5; TRBD2 matches 7 bases. The CDR3 contains 24 residues. Germline V lookup: CDR1 LGHDT, CDR2 YNNKEL (reference sequence). Trimming cost V 0 bases and J 0 bases; bases outside gene matches: 28. As DNA, the CDR3 is TGTGCCAGCAGCCAAGAAAGGCTAGCGGAGACCCCACAGACCCGGAGTCGCCACCAAGAGACCCAGTACTTC. Its protein is CASSQERLAETPQTRSRHQETQYF.

This clonotype has only a few counts. This chain links TRBV5-5 with TRBJ2-1, with TRBD2 as a possible D gene (5 bases). Trimming pared 0 bases from V and 7 bases from J, leaving 17 bases between. Germline V gene sequence: CDR1 SGHKS, CDR2 YYEKEE (reference sequence). The CDR3 contains 16 residues. CDR3 nucleotide sequence: TGTGCCAGCAGCTTGGAAGGGCGGTCTAGCCGAAATGAGCAGTTCTTC. This translates into CASSLEGRSSRNEQFF. Full variable domain (outside the CDR3, taken from reference TRBV5-5 and TRBJ2-1): DAGVTQSPTHLIKTRGQQVTLRCSPISGHKSVSWYQQVLGQGPQFIFQYYEKEERGRGNFPDRFSARQFPNYSSELNVNALLLGDSALYLCASSLEGRSSRNEQFFGPGTRLTVL.